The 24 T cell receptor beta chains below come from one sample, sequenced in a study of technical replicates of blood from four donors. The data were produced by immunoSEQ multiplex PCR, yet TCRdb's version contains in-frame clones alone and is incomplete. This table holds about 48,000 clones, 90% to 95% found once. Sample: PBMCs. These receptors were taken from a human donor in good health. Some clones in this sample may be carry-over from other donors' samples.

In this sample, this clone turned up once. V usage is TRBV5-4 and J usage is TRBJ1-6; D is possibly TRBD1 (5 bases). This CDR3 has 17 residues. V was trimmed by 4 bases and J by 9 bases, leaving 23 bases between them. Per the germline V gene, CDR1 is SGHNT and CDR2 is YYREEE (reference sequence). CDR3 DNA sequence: TGTGCCAGCAGCGCCCGGGGCCGGGGGGACGGTTCTTCACCCCTCCACTTT. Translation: CASSARGRGDGSSPLHF.

CDR3 DNA sequence: TGTGCCACCAGCAGACAAAAGGGAGGGGACGAGCAGTACTTC. Translating gives CATSRQKGGDEQYF. The chain has TRBV15 and TRBJ2-7; TRBD2 aligns across 7 bases. The CDR3 has 14 amino acids. Germline trimming cut 2 bases from V and 5 bases from J; bases unmatched to any gene: 6. Germline CDR1 is LNHNV and CDR2 is YYDKDF (reference sequence).

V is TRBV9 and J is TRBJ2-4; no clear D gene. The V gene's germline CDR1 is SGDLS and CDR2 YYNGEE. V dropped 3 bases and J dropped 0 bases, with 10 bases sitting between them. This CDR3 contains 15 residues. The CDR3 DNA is TGTGCCAGCAGCGATGCAGACTTAGCCAAAAACATTCAGTACTTC. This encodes CASSDADLAKNIQYF.

The CDR3 here is CASSLLAGASTDTQYF. The CDR3, as DNA: TGTGCCAGCAGCTTACTAGCGGGAGCCTCCACAGATACGCAGTATTTT. The chain employs TRBV7-2 and TRBJ2-3, with 10 bases matching TRBD2. The germline gives CDR1 SGHTA, CDR2 FQGNSA. Trimming at V came to 2 bases and at J to 2 bases, leaving 4 bases not matched to a gene. This CDR3 has 16 residues.

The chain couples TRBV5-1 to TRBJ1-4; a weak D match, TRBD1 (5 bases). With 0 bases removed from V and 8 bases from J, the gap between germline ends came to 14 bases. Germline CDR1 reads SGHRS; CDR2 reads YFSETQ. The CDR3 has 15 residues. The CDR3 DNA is TGCGCCAGCAGCTTGGTTTCAGGGCGGGACGAAAAACTGTTTTTT. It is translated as CASSLVSGRDEKLFF.

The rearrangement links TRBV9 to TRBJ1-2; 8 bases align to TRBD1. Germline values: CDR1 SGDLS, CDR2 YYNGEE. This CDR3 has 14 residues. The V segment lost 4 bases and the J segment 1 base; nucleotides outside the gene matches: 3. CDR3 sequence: CASSPGQGNYGYTF. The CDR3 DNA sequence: TGTGCCAGCAGCCCAGGACAGGGTAACTATGGCTACACCTTC.

CDR3 DNA sequence: TGTGCCAGCACACTGACTAGCGCCGACAATGAGCAGTTCTTC. It yields the protein CASTLTSADNEQFF. The chain carries TRBV6-6 and TRBJ2-1; 8 bases are shared with TRBD2. After removal of 7 bases from V and 5 bases from J, the junction contained 7 bases not matched to a gene. The germline CDR1 and CDR2 sequences are MNHNY and SVGAGI (reference sequence). The CDR3 spans 14 residues.

The CDR3 coding sequence is TGTGCCAGCAGTGACGGGCCCTCCGATACGCAGTATTTT. This encodes CASSDGPSDTQYF. The chain couples TRBV6-4 to TRBJ2-3; D is undetermined. The CDR3 is 13 residues long. Germline V gives CDR1 MRHNA, CDR2 SNTAGT. With 2 bases removed from V and 6 bases from J, the gap between germline ends came to 9 bases.

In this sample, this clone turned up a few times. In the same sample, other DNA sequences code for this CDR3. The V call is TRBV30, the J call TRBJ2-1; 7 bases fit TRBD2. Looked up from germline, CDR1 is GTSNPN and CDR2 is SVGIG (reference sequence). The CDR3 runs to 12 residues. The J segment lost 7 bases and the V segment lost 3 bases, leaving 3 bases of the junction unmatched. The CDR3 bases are TGTGCCTGGAGCTGGGGGGGAAATGAGCAGTTCTTC. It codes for CAWSWGGNEQFF.

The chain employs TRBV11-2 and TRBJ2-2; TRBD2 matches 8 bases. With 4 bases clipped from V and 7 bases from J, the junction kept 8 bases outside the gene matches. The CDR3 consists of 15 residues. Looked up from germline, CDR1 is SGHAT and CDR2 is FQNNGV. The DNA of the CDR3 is TGTGCCAGCAGCTACCGGGGGGGCGACTACGGGGAGCTGTTTTTT. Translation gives CASSYRGGDYGELFF.

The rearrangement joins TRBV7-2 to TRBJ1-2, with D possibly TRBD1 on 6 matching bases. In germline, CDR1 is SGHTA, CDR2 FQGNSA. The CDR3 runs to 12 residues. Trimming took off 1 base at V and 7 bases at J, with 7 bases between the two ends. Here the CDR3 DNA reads TGTGCCAGCAGCTTAGGGGGGCCTGGCTACACCTTC. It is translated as CASSLGGPGYTF.

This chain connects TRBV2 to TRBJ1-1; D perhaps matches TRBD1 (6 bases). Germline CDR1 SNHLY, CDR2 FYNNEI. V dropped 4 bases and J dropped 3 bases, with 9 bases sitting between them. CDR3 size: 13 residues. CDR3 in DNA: TGTGCCAGCAGTGGCAGGGGCGACACTGAAGCTTTCTTT. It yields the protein CASSGRGDTEAFF. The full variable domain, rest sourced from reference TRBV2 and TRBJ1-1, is EPEVTQTPSHQVTQMGQEVILRCVPISNHLYFYWYRQILGQKVEFLVSFYNNEISEKSEIFDDQFSVERPDGSNFTLKIRSTKLEDSAMYFCASSGRGDTEAFFGQGTRLTVV.

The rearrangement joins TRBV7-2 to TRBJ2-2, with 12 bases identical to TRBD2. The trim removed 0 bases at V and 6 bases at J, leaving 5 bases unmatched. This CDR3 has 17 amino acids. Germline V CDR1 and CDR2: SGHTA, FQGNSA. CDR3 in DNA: TGTGCCAGCAGCTTAGCCCTAGCGGGGGGGCTCTCCGGGGAGCTGTTTTTT. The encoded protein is CASSLALAGGLSGELFF.

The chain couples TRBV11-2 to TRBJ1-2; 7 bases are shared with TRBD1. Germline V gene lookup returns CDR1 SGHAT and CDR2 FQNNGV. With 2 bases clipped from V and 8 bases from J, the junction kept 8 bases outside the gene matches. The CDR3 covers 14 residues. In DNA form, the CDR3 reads TGTGCCAGCAGCTTACGTGGGACAGTCGAGGGCTACACCTTC. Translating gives CASSLRGTVEGYTF.

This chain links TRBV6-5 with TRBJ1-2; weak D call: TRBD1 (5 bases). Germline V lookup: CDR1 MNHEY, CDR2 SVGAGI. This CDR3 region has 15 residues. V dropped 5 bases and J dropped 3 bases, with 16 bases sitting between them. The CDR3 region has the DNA TGTGCCAGCAGTCCTCGAAACGGACAAGACTATGGCTACACCTTC. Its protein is CASSPRNGQDYGYTF.

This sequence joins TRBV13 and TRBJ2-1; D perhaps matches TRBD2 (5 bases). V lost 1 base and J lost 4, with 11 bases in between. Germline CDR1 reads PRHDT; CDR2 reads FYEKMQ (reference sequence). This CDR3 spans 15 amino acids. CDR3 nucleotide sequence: TGTGCCAGCAGCTTAGTTCGGGAAGGGTACAATGAGCAGTTCTTC. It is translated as CASSLVREGYNEQFF.

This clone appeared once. The CDR3 protein is CASSSRPETDRGSVLAKNIQYF. Written as DNA, the CDR3 is TGTGCCAGCAGCTCCCGACCCGAGACGGACAGGGGTAGCGTTCTGGCCAAAAACATTCAGTACTTC. The chain uses TRBV9 and TRBJ2-4; 9 bases agree with TRBD1. Germline CDR1 and CDR2: SGDLS and YYNGEE. The V and J ends lost 4 bases and 1 base, in that order; junction bases with no gene match: 24. The CDR3 contains 22 residues.

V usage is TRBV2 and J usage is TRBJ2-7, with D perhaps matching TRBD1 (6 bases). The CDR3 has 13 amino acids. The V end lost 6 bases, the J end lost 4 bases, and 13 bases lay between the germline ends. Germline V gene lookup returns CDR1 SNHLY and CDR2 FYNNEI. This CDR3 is CASRGTPGYEQYF. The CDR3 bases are TGTGCCAGCAGGGGGACACCTGGTTACGAGCAGTACTTC.

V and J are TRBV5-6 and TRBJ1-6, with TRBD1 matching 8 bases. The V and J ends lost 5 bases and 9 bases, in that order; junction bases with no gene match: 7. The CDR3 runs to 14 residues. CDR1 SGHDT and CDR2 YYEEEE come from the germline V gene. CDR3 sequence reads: CASSHPGGGSPLHF. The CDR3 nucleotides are TGTGCCAGCAGTCATCCAGGGGGCGGTTCACCCCTCCACTTT.

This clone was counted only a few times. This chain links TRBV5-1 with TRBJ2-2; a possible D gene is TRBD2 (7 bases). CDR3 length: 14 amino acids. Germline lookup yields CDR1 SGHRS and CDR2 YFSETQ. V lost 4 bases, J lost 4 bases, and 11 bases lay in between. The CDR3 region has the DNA TGCGCCAGCAGCGGGGGGGGGCCCACCGGGGAGCTGTTTTTT. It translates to CASSGGGPTGELFF.

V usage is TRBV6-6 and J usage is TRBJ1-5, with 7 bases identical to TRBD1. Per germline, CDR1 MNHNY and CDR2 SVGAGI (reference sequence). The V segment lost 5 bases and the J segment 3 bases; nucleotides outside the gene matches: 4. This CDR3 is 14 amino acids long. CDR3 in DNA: TGTGCCAGCAGTATGGACAGGACCAATCAGCCCCAGCATTTT. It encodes CASSMDRTNQPQHF.

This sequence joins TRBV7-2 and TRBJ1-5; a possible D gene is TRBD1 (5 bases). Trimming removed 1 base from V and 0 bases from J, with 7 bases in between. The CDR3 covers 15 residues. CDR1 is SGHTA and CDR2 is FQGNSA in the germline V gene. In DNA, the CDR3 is TGTGCCAGCAGCTTAGGGGGGGGTAGCAATCAGCCCCAGCATTTT. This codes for CASSLGGGSNQPQHF.

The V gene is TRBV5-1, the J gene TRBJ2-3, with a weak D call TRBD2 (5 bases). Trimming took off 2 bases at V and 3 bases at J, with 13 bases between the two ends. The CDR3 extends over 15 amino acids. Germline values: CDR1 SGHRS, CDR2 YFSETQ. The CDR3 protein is CASSFDSGMTDTQYF. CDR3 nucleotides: TGCGCCAGCAGCTTTGACTCGGGGATGACAGATACGCAGTATTTT.

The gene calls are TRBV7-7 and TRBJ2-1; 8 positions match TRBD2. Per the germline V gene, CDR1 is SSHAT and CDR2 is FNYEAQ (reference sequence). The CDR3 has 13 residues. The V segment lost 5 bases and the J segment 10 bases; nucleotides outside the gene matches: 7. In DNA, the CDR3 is TGTGCCAGCAGCATTAGCGGGAATCGGGAGCAGTTCTTC. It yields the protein CASSISGNREQFF. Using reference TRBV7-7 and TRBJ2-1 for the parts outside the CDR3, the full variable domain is GAGVSQSPRYKVTKRGQDVTLRCDPISSHATLYWYQQALGQGPEFLTYFNYEAQPDKSGLPSDRFSAERPEGSISTLTIQRTEQRDSAMYRCASSISGNREQFFGPGTRLTVL.